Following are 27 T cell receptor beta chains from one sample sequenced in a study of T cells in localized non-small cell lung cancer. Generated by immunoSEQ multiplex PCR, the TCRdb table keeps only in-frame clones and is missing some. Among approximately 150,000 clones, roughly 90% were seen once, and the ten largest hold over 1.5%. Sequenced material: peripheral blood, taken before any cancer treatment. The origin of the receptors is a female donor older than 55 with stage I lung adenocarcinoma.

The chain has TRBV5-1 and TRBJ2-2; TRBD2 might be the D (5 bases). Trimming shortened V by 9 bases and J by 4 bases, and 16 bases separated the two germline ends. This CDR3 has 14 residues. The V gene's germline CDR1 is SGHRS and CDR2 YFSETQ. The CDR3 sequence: CATRIASSTGELFF. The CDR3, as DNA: TGCGCCACCCGGATAGCGTCGAGCACCGGGGAGCTGTTTTTT. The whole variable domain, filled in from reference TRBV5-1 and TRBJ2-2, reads KAGVTQTPRYLIKTRGQQVTLSCSPISGHRSVSWYQQTPGQGLQFLFEYFSETQRNKGNFPGRFSGRQFSNSRSEMNVSTLELGDSALYLCATRIASSTGELFFGEGSRLTVL.

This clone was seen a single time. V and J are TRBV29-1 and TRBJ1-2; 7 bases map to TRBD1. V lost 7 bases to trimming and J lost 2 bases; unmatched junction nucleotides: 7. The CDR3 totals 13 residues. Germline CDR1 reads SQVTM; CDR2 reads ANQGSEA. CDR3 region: CSAYRDSNYGYTF. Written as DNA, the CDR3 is TGCAGCGCCTACCGGGACAGCAACTATGGCTACACCTTC.

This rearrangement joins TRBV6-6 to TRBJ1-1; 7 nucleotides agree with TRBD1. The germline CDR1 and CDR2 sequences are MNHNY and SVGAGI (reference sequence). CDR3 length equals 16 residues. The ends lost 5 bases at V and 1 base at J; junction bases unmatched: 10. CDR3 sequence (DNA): TGTGCCAGCAGTACACCCAGGGGGGGTGGGAACACTGAAGCTTTCTTT. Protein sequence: CASSTPRGGGNTEAFF.

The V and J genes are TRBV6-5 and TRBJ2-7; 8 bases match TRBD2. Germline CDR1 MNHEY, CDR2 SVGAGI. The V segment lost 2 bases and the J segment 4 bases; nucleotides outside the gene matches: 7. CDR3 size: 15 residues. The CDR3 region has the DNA TGTGCCAGCAGTTACGGCGGGGGGCTAATGTACGAGCAGTACTTC. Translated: CASSYGGGLMYEQYF.

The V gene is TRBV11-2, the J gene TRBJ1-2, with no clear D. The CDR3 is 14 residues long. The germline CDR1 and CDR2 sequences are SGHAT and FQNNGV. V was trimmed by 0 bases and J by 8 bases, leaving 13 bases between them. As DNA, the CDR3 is TGTGCCAGCAGCTTAGACATAGGCCCTGGGGGCTACACCTTC. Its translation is CASSLDIGPGGYTF.

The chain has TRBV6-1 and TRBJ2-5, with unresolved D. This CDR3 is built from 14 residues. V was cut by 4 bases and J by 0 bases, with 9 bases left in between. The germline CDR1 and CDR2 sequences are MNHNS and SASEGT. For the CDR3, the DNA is TGTGCCAGCAGTGCAGTCACGTACCAAGAGACCCAGTACTTC. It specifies CASSAVTYQETQYF.

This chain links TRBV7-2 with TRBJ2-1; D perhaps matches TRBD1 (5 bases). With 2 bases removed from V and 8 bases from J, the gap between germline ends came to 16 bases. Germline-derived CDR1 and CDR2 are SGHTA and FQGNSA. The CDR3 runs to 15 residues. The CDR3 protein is CASSLLGQGQHEQFF. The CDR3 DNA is TGTGCCAGCAGCTTACTAGGGCAGGGCCAGCATGAGCAGTTCTTC.

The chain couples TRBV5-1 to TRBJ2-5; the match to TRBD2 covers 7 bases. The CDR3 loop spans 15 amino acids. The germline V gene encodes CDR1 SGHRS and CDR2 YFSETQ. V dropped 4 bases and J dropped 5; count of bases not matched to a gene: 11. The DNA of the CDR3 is TGCGCCAGCAGCGTGAGACCTCCCGGGGGGGAGACCCAGTACTTC. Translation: CASSVRPPGGETQYF.

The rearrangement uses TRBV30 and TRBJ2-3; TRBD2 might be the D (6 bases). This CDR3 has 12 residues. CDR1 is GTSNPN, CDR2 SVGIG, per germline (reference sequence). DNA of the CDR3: TGTGCGGAGGGCGCGGGGCCAGATACGCAGTATTTT. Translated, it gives CAEGAGPDTQYF. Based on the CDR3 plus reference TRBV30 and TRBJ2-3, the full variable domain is SQTIHQWPATLVQPVGSPLSLECTVEGTSNPNLYWYRQAAGRGLQLLFYSVGIGQISSEVPQNLSASRPQDRQFILSSKKLLLSDSGFYLCAEGAGPDTQYFGPGTRLTVL.

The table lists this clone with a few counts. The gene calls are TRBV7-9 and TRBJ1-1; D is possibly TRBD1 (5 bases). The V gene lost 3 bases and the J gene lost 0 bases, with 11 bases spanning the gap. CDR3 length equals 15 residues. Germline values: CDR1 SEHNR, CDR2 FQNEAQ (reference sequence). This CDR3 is CASSFRAGMNTEAFF. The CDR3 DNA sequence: TGTGCCAGCAGCTTCAGGGCCGGAATGAACACTGAAGCTTTCTTT.

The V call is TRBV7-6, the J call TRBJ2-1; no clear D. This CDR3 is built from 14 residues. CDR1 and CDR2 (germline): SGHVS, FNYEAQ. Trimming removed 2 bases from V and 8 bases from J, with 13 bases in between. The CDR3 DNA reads TGTGCCAGCAGCTTAAGTGCGGTCCTGGATGAGCAGTTCTTC. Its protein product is CASSLSAVLDEQFF. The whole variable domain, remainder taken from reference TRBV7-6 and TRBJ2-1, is GAGVSQSPRYKVTKRGQDVALRCDPISGHVSLYWYRQALGQGPEFLTYFNYEAQQDKSGLPNDRFSAERPEGSISTLTIQRTEQRDSAMYRCASSLSAVLDEQFFGPGTRLTVL.

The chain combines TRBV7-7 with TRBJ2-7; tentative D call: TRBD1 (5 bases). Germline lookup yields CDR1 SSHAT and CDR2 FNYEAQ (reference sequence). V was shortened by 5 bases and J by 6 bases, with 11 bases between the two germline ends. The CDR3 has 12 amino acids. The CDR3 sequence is CASSDGAGEQYF. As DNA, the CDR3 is TGTGCCAGCAGCGATGGGGCAGGCGAGCAGTACTTC.

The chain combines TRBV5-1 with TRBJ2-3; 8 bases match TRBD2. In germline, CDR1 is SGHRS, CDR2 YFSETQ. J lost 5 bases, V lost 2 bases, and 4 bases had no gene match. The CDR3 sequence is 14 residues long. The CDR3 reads CASSFSAGVDTQYF. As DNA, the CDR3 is TGCGCCAGCAGCTTCTCAGCGGGAGTAGATACGCAGTATTTT.

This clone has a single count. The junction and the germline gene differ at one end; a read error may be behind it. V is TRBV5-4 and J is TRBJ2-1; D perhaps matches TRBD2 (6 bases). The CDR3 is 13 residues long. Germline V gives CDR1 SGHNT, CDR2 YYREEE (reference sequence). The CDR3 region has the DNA TGTGCCAGCAGTCCCGGTTCCGGGAGCATCTGGATCTTC. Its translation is CASSPGSGSIWIF.

CDR3 loop: CASSSGTDLETQYF. DNA of the CDR3: TGTGCCAGCAGTTCGGGGACAGATCTAGAGACCCAGTACTTC. This sequence joins TRBV28 and TRBJ2-5; TRBD1 aligns across 7 bases. The junction had 6 bases not matched to a gene; V was cut back by 4 bases and J by 4 bases. The V gene's germline CDR1 is MDHEN and CDR2 SYDVKM. This CDR3 is built from 14 residues.

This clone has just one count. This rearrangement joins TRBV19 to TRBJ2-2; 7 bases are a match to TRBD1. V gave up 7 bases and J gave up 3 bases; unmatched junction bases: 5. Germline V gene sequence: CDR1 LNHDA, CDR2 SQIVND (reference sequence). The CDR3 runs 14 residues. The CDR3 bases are TGTGCCAGTAACATACAGGGGTACACCGGGGAGCTGTTTTTT. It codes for CASNIQGYTGELFF.

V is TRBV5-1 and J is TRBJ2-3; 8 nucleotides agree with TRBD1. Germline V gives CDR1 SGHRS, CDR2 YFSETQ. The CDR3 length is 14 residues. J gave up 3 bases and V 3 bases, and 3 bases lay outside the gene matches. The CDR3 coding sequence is TGCGCCAGCAGCTCCCGGACAGGGACAGATACGCAGTATTTT. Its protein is CASSSRTGTDTQYF.

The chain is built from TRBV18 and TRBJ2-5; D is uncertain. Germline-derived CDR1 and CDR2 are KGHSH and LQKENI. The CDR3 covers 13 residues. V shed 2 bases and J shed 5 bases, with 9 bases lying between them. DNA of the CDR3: TGTGCCAGCTCACCATCATACGGGGAGACCCAGTACTTC. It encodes CASSPSYGETQYF.

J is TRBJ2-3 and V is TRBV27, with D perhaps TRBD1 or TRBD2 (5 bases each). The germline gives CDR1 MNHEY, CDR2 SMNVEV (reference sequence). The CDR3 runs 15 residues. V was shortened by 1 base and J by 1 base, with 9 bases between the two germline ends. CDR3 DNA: TGTGCCAGCAGTTTATTTCTGGGGGGCACAGATACGCAGTATTTT. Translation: CASSLFLGGTDTQYF.

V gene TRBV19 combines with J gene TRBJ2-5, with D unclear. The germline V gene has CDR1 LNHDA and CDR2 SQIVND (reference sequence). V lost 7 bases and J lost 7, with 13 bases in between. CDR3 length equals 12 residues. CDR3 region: CASTSVGGTQYF. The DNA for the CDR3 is TGTGCCAGTACCTCCGTAGGTGGGACCCAGTACTTC.

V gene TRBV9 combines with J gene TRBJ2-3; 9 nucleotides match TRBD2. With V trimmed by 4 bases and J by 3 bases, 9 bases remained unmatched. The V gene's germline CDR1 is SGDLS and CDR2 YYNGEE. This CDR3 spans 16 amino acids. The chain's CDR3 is CASSPRSGSGTDTQYF. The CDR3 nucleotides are TGTGCCAGCAGCCCTCGTAGCGGGAGTGGTACAGATACGCAGTATTTT.

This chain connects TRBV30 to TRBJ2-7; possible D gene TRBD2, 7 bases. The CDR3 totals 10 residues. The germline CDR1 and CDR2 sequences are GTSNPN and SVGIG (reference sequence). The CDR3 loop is CAVGAGVKYF. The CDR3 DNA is TGTGCGGTGGGGGCGGGAGTAAAGTACTTC.

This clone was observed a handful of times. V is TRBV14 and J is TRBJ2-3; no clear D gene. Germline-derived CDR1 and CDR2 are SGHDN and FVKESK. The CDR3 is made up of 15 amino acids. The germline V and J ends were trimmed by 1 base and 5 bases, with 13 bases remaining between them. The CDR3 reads CASSQVGRALDTQYF. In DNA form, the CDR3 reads TGTGCCAGCAGCCAAGTCGGAAGGGCCTTAGATACGCAGTATTTT.

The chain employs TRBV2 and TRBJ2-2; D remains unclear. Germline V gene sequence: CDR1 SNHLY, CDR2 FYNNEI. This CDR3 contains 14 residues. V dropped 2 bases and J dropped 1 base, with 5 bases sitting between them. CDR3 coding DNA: TGTGCCAGCAGTGAACAGATGAACACCGGGGAGCTGTTTTTT. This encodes CASSEQMNTGELFF.

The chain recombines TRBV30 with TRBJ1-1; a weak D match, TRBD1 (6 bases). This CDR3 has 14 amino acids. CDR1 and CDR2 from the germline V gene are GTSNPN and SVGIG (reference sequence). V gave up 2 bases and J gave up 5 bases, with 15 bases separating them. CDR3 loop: CAWSWRGRGTEAFF. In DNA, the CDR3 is TGTGCCTGGAGTTGGCGGGGGCGAGGAACTGAAGCTTTCTTT.

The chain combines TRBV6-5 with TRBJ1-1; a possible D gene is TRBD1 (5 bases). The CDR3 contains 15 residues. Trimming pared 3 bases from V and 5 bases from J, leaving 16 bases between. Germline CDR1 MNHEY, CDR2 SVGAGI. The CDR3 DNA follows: TGTGCCAGCAGTTATTTGCACAAGCCAGGGACTGAAGCTTTCTTT. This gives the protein CASSYLHKPGTEAFF.

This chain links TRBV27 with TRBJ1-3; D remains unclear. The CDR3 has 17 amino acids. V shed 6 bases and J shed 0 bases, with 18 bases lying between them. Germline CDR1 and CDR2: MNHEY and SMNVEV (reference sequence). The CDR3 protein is CASRRLTQDYSGNTIYF. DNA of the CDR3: TGTGCCAGCAGACGGCTGACACAAGACTACTCTGGAAACACCATATATTTT.